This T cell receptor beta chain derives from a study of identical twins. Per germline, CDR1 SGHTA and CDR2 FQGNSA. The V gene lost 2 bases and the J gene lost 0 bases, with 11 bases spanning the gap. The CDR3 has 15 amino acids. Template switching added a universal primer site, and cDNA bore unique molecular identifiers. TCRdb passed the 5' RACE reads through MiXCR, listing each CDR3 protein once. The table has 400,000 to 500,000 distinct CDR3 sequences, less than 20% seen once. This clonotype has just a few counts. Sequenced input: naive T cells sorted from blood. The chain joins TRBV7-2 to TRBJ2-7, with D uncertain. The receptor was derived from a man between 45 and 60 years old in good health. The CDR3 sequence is CASSLRATSSYEQYF. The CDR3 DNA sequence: TGTGCCAGCAGCTTACGGGCAACGAGCTCCTACGAGCAGTACTTC.